These T cell receptor beta chains were read from a single sample in a study of OX40 agonist ivuxolimab in advanced cancers. The assay was immunoSEQ multiplex PCR, and TCRdb's table has in-frame clones only and misses some. The sample includes 77,000 or so clones, about 93% seen only once; the top ten take 0.4% to 0.55%. The sample consisted of CD4+ or CD8+ T cells sorted from blood, taken in a trial of the OX40 agonist ivuxolimab. Source of these receptors: an adult with an advanced solid tumor such as melanoma, head and neck, liver or kidney cancer. The CDR3 runs from the conserved cysteine through the conserved F or W. D genes are given only for firm matches. Expanded clones are given a class, and other clones once, few, many or no size at all.

clone_size	v_call	d_call	cdr3_length	j_call	cdr3_nt	cdr3_aa
.	TRBV11-2	TRBD2	15	TRBJ2-1	TGTGCCAGCAGCCTTAGCGGGATCACCTACAATGAGCAGTTCTTC	CASSLSGITYNEQFF
.	TRBV5-4	TRBD1	17	TRBJ2-3	TGTGCCAGCAGCTTGTGGGGGCTACAGGGGATAGCAGATACGCAGTATTTT	CASSLWGLQGIADTQYF
.	TRBV29-1	.	13	TRBJ1-5	TGCAGCGTTGTATTGCAGGACGACCAGCCCCAGCATTTT	CSVVLQDDQPQHF
.	TRBV6-1	TRBD2	14	TRBJ2-7	TGTGCCAGCAGTGTTAGCGGGCGCTTGTACGAGCAGTACTTC	CASSVSGRLYEQYF
.	TRBV5-1	.	11	TRBJ1-2	TGCGCCAGCCGGGAGGGGAATGGCTACACCTTC	CASREGNGYTF
.	TRBV6-6	TRBD2	15	TRBJ2-2	TGTGCCAGCAGTTTAGCGGGAGGGCTCACCGGGGAGCTGTTTTTT	CASSLAGGLTGELFF
.	TRBV5-1	.	13	TRBJ2-5	TGCGCCAGCAGCTGGGGATCAGCGGAGACCCAGTACTTC	CASSWGSAETQYF
few	TRBV27	TRBD1	17	TRBJ2-3	TGTGCCAGCAGTCCGATGATACGGACAGGATCCACAGATACGCAGTATTTT	CASSPMIRTGSTDTQYF
.	TRBV28	.	14	TRBJ1-2	TGTGCCAGCAGTTTAAGGCCCCTCGGCTATGGCTACACCTTC	CASSLRPLGYGYTF
.	TRBV18	.	16	TRBJ2-1	TGTGCCAGCTCACCAATGTCGGGACTTCCAAATGTCGAGCAGTTCTTC	CASSPMSGLPNVEQFF
once	TRBV5-4	.	14	TRBJ2-7	TGTGCCAGCAGCTCCGGGGGATCGGCCTACGAGCAGTACTTC	CASSSGGSAYEQYF
.	TRBV7-7	TRBD2	14	TRBJ2-1	TGTGCTAGCAGCGTAGCGGGGGGGAACGGTGAGCAGTTCTTC	CASSVAGGNGEQFF
.	TRBV19	TRBD2	14	TRBJ2-1	TGTGCCAGTAGTCCAGCGGGGTCCTACAATGAGCAGTTCTTC	CASSPAGSYNEQFF
.	TRBV28	.	16	TRBJ1-5	TGTGCCAGCAGTCCCTCAAGGCAGATTAGCAATCAGCCCCAGCATTTT	CASSPSRQISNQPQHF
.	TRBV19	TRBD1	16	TRBJ1-5	TGTGCCAGTACCGCTGGAGCGGGACAGATCAATCAGCCCCAGCATTTT	CASTAGAGQINQPQHF
.	TRBV28	.	14	TRBJ2-5	TGTGCCAGCAGCCCAGGAGGGGGACAAGAGACCCAGTACTTC	CASSPGGGQETQYF
.	TRBV11-2	.	16	TRBJ2-5	TGTGCCAGCAGCTTCGAAAGACGAGACAGGCAAGAGACCCAGTACTTC	CASSFERRDRQETQYF
.	TRBV29-1	.	12	TRBJ1-4	TGCAGCGTCGCCCCCACATCGGGAAAACTGTTTTTT	CSVAPTSGKLFF
.	TRBV7-7	.	16	TRBJ2-3	TGTGCTAGCAGCTTAGGTCTGGGGGGTAGCACAGATACGCAGTATTTT	CASSLGLGGSTDTQYF
.	TRBV7-7	TRBD1	15	TRBJ2-7	TGTGCTAGCAGCCCCCTAGGGGGACAGCCAAGCGGGCAGTACTTC	CASSPLGGQPSGQYF
few	TRBV7-3	.	15	TRBJ2-6	TGTGCCAGCAGCTTAGGGTTCTCTGGGGCCAACGTCCTGACTTTC	CASSLGFSGANVLTF
.	TRBV7-3	TRBD2	16	TRBJ2-4	TGTGCCAGCAGCTCCCACGGGGGGGTAGCCAAAAACATTCAGTACTTC	CASSSHGGVAKNIQYF
.	TRBV5-1	.	15	TRBJ1-1	TGCGCCAGCAGCTTGGGACAGCAAATGAACACTGAAGCTTTCTTT	CASSLGQQMNTEAFF
.	TRBV5-1	TRBD2	16	TRBJ2-3	TGCGCCAGCAGCCTTCGACTAGCGGGGGGAGGAGATACGCAGTATTTT	CASSLRLAGGGDTQYF
.	TRBV18	.	12	TRBJ2-7	TGTGCCAGCTCACCAGAGGGTTACGAGCAGTACTTC	CASSPEGYEQYF
.	TRBV6-5	TRBD2	16	TRBJ2-1	TGTGCCAGCAGTTACAAAACTAGCGGGACCAGGAGAGGGCAGTTCTTC	CASSYKTSGTRRGQFF
.	TRBV2	.	12	TRBJ1-2	TGTGCCAGCAGTGACACGACCTATGGCTACACCTTC	CASSDTTYGYTF
.	TRBV11-3	.	16	TRBJ1-3	TGTGCCAGCAGCTTCGAAACAGGGTACTCTGGAAACACCATATATTTT	CASSFETGYSGNTIYF
.	TRBV11-3	.	14	TRBJ2-3	TGTGCCAGCGGGAGCAGGGGCGGAACAGATACGCAGTATTTT	CASGSRGGTDTQYF
.	TRBV7-9	TRBD2	12	TRBJ2-7	TGTGCCAGCAGCGGGATAGCGGGACGGCAGTACTTC	CASSGIAGRQYF
.	TRBV7-9	.	15	TRBJ2-7	TGTGCCAGCAGCCCGGGCCCGGGACAACGCGACGAGCAGTACTTC	CASSPGPGQRDEQYF
.	TRBV5-1	.	13	TRBJ1-1	TGCGCCAGCAGCTTGGAAAGGGAGGGTGAAGCTTTCTTT	CASSLEREGEAFF
.	TRBV5-4	TRBD2	16	TRBJ2-2	TGTGCCAGCAGCTTAAGGACTAGCGGGAGTACCGGGGAGCTGTTTTTT	CASSLRTSGSTGELFF
once	TRBV6-5	.	14	TRBJ1-2	TGTGCCAGCCTACCCGGGTGGGGGGCGGAAGGCTACACCTTC	CASLPGWGAEGYTF
.	TRBV21-1	.	16	TRBJ2-5	TGTGCCAGCAGCAAAGTTATAAGGGGCAAGCAAGAGACCCAGTACTTC	CASSKVIRGKQETQYF
.	TRBV5-1	TRBD2	16	TRBJ2-1	TGCGCCAGCAGCAGTACCGGGACTAGCGGGGACAATGAGCAGTTCTTC	CASSSTGTSGDNEQFF
few	TRBV19	.	13	TRBJ1-5	TGTGCCAGTAGTATGGTAGCAAATCAGCCCCAGCATTTT	CASSMVANQPQHF
.	TRBV7-2	.	14	TRBJ2-1	TGTGCCAGCAGCTTGTCGACACTGTACAATGAGCAGTTCTTC	CASSLSTLYNEQFF
.	TRBV18	.	14	TRBJ1-1	TGTGCCAGCTCACCAGGGACTCCCGACACTGAAGCTTTCTTT	CASSPGTPDTEAFF
few	TRBV11-2	.	14	TRBJ2-7	TGTGCCAGCAGCTTAGGGAGAGGGGACTACGAGCAGTACTTC	CASSLGRGDYEQYF
.	TRBV21-1	.	18	TRBJ1-4	TGTGCCAGCAGTGAAAGTCTCAGTCTCCTAGTCGACAATGAAAAACTGTTTTTT	CASSESLSLLVDNEKLFF
once	TRBV1	.	20	TRBJ2-5	TGCACCAGCAGCCAAGATGGCAGGTGGGCGGGAGAGGGTCTAGTGGAGACCCAGTACTTC	CTSSQDGRWAGEGLVETQYF
.	TRBV6-1	.	17	TRBJ1-6	TGTGCCAGCAGTGAAAGGACTCCCAGCTCCTATAATTCACCCCTCCACTTT	CASSERTPSSYNSPLHF
.	TRBV5-4	.	15	TRBJ1-1	TGTGCCAGCAGCTTTCAGGCAGGGCGGCACACTGAAGCTTTCTTT	CASSFQAGRHTEAFF
.	TRBV30	.	13	TRBJ1-5	TGTGCCTGGTCCCGGGACCGCAATCAGCCCCAGCATTTT	CAWSRDRNQPQHF
.	TRBV5-1	.	15	TRBJ2-2	TGCGCCAGCAGCTCGGACACGCTAGGGACCGGGGAGCTGTTTTTT	CASSSDTLGTGELFF
.	TRBV19	.	13	TRBJ2-5	TGTGCCAGTAGTCTGTACGGACAAGAGACCCAGTACTTC	CASSLYGQETQYF
.	TRBV19	.	15	TRBJ1-2	TGTGCCAGTAGTCCGCAGGGAAGCGCATGGTATGGCTACACCTTC	CASSPQGSAWYGYTF
.	TRBV5-6	TRBD1	15	TRBJ1-4	TGTGCCAGCAGCTTGAAGGGGACAGGGCGTGAAAAACTGTTTTTT	CASSLKGTGREKLFF
.	TRBV6-6	TRBD1	15	TRBJ2-6	TGTGCCAGCAGCCCTACAGGGGTTGGGGCCAACGTCCTGACTTTC	CASSPTGVGANVLTF